The 10 T cell receptor beta chains reported below all come from one sample, sequenced in a study of a mutant IDH1 vaccine in newly diagnosed glioma. Specified time point: week 23, last vaccination. Vaccinated patients received 300 ug of mutant IDH1 20-mer peptide per dose, with topical imiquimod. Profiled with immunoSEQ multiplex PCR; TCRdb holds only in-frame clones, not every one. The table has 26,000 or so clones, roughly 80% seen once. For these receptors, no antigen is known. The sequencing here drew on PBMCs, taken from a glioma patient whose treatment included an IDH1 peptide vaccine. These receptors were taken from a woman in her 30s with glioma.

The rearrangement uses TRBV5-1 and TRBJ2-2; D uncertain. Germline V lookup: CDR1 SGHRS, CDR2 YFSETQ. The germline V and J ends were trimmed by 5 bases and 0 bases, with 2 bases remaining between them. The CDR3 extends over 12 amino acids. CDR3 amino acids: CASRSNTGELFF. The CDR3 DNA reads as TGCGCCAGCAGATCGAACACCGGGGAGCTGTTTTTT.

V gene TRBV6-6 combines with J gene TRBJ2-7; 10 bases are a match to TRBD2. There are 14 residues in the CDR3. V trimming: 6 bases; J trimming: 3 bases; junction bases outside the gene matches: 5. Germline values: CDR1 MNHNY, CDR2 SVGAGI (reference sequence). The CDR3: CASRRTSGDYEQYF. CDR3 DNA sequence: TGTGCCAGCAGAAGAACTAGCGGGGACTACGAGCAGTACTTC.

The chain employs TRBV6-5 and TRBJ2-3; D tentatively fits TRBD1 or TRBD2 (5 bases each). The CDR3 has 15 amino acids. Deletions cut 1 base from V and 1 base from J, with 9 bases between. Per the germline V gene, CDR1 is MNHEY and CDR2 is SVGAGI. The CDR3 region has the DNA TGTGCCAGCAGTTACTATGGGGACGGCACAGATACGCAGTATTTT. It translates to CASSYYGDGTDTQYF.

The chain is built from TRBV7-9 and TRBJ1-5; 12 bases are shared with TRBD1. Per the germline V gene, CDR1 is SEHNR and CDR2 is FQNEAQ (reference sequence). V gave up 3 bases and J gave up 5 bases; unmatched junction bases: 5. This CDR3 region has 16 residues. As DNA, the CDR3 is TGTGCCAGCAGCTTCGCCAGGGACAGGGGGCATCAGCCCCAGCATTTT. Translation gives CASSFARDRGHQPQHF.

The V gene is TRBV6-1, the J gene TRBJ1-1; D is unclear. Deletions cut 10 bases from V and 5 bases from J, with 23 bases between. Germline V gene lookup returns CDR1 MNHNS and CDR2 SASEGT. This CDR3 region has 15 residues. The CDR3 is CATVYNLGIFTEAFF. The CDR3 DNA reads TGTGCCACCGTATATAACCTGGGTATCTTTACTGAAGCTTTCTTT.

In its sample, this clone was seen a few times. The chain recombines TRBV5-4 with TRBJ2-1, with 12 bases identical to TRBD2. Germline V gene sequence: CDR1 SGHNT, CDR2 YYREEE (reference sequence). This CDR3 region has 16 residues. The V gene end was trimmed by 4 bases and the J gene end by 12 bases; junction bases not matched to a gene: 14. The CDR3 here is CASSESLAGGPGGQFF. DNA for the CDR3: TGTGCCAGCAGCGAGAGCCTAGCGGGGGGGCCGGGTGGGCAGTTCTTC.

J is TRBJ2-7 and V is TRBV7-2; 10 nucleotides agree with TRBD2. Germline values: CDR1 SGHTA, CDR2 FQGNSA. After removal of 1 base from V and 3 bases from J, the junction contained 6 bases not matched to a gene. This CDR3 contains 16 residues. The CDR3 spells CASSLVSSGGFYEQYF. The CDR3 region has the DNA TGTGCCAGCAGCTTAGTTAGTAGCGGGGGGTTCTACGAGCAGTACTTC.

The chain uses TRBV28 and TRBJ2-7; 7 nucleotides agree with TRBD2. The V gene end was trimmed by 2 bases and the J gene end by 6 bases; junction bases not matched to a gene: 7. The length of the CDR3 is 14 residues. From germline, CDR1 is MDHEN and CDR2 SYDVKM. The DNA of the CDR3 is TGTGCCAGCAGTTTAACTTTAGCGGGTCTCGAGCAGTACTTC. Translation: CASSLTLAGLEQYF.

The chain recombines TRBV6-6 with TRBJ2-5; possibly TRBD2 for D (7 bases). Germline loops: CDR1 MNHNY, CDR2 SVGAGI (reference sequence). The CDR3 has 12 residues. V lost 7 bases and J lost 5, with 11 bases in between. CDR3 region: CASKGEGETQYF. CDR3 sequence (DNA): TGTGCCAGCAAGGGGGAGGGGGAGACCCAGTACTTC.

The gene calls are TRBV13 and TRBJ2-7, with D maybe TRBD1 (6 bases). Trimming took 5 bases from V and 1 from J, leaving 12 bases between them. Germline CDR1 reads PRHDT; CDR2 reads FYEKMQ (reference sequence). This CDR3 has 14 residues. In DNA form, the CDR3 reads TGTGCCAGCAGCCAACAGGGAGAGTCCTACGAGCAGTACTTC. As protein: CASSQQGESYEQYF.